This T cell receptor (beta chain) was observed in a study of T cell responses to AZD1222 COVID-19 vaccine. Study-wide findings and caveats: Clonal diversity was possibly underestimated, and white British individuals and females predominated among donors. The study sampled repertoires only after the peak T cell response. Compared with day 0, the breadth and depth of the Spike-specific TCR repertoire rose significantly after two doses of AZD1222.

Clones were sequenced by immunoSEQ multiplex PCR, and TCRdb holds only the in-frame ones, with some missing. The table has about 120,000 clones, 88% seen once. Germline CDR1 MNHEY, CDR2 SVGAGI. Between the trimmed V and J ends, which lost 0 bases and 0 bases, there was a span of 9 bases. This CDR3 spans 16 amino acids. Turning to this clone: Antigen unknown. This sample includes further DNA sequences coding for the same CDR3.

The sequencing here drew on peripheral blood, taken on day 0 of AZD1222 vaccination. This sequence originates from an adult in good health. V is TRBV6-5 and J is TRBJ1-3; D is ambiguous. CDR3: CASSYSRSSSGNTIYF. The CDR3 region has the DNA TGTGCCAGCAGTTACTCGAGGAGTTCCTCTGGAAACACCATATATTTT.